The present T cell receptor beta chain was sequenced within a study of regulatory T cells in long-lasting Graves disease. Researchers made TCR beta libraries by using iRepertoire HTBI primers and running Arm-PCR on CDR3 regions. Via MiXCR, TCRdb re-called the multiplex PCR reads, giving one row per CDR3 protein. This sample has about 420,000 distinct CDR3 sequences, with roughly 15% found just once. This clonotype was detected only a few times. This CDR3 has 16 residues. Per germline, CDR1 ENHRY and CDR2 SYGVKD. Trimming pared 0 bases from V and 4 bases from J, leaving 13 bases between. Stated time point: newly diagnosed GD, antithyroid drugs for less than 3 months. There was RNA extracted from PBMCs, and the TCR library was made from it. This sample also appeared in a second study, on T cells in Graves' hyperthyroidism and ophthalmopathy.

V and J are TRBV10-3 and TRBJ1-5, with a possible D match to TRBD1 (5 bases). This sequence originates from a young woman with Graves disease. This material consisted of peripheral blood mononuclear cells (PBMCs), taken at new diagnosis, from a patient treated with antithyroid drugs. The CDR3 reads CAISESPGGGNQPQHF. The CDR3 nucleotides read TGTGCCATCAGTGAGTCGCCCGGCGGGGGAAATCAGCCCCAGCATTTT.